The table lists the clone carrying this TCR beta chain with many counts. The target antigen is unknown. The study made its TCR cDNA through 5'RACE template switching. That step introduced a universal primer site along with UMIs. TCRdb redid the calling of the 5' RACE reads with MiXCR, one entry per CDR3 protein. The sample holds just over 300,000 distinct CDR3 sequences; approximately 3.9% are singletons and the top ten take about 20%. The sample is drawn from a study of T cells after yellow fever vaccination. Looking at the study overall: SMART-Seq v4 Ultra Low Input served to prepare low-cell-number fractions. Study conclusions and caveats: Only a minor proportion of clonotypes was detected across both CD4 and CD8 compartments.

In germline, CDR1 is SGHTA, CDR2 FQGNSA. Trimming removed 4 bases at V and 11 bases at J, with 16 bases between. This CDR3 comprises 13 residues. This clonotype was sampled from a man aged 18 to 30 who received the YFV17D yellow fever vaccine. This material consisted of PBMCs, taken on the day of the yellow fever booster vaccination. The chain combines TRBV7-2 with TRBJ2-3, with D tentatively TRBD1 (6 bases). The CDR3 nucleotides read TGTGCCAGCAGCTCCATGGACAGTTCACGGCAGTATTTT. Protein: CASSSMDSSRQYF.